This is a list of T cell receptor beta chains from one sample in a study of T cell clones after liver transplantation. Profiled with immunoSEQ multiplex PCR; TCRdb holds only in-frame clones, not every one. The data show tens of thousands of clones, around 90% seen once. Here the sequenced sample was CD4+ T cells from blood, taken before liver transplant. All receptors derive from a human donor who received a liver transplant. Both conserved end residues are part of each CDR3. The D gene is left open where the match is weak. Clone size appears in some rows only: once, few, many, or a class for an expanded clone.

CDR3aa	CDR3nt	abundance	v_gene	j_gene	d_gene
CASSRVDYGYTF	TGTGCCAGCAGCCGGGTCGACTATGGCTACACCTTC	-	TRBV2	TRBJ1-2	-
CASSYSLQSRNTEAFF	TGTGCCAGCAGTTATTCTTTACAGTCACGGAACACTGAAGCTTTCTTT	-	TRBV6-5	TRBJ1-1	-
CASSPLPGLDFSSYEQYF	TGTGCCAGCTCACCACTTCCAGGGCTCGACTTCAGCTCCTACGAGCAGTACTTC	once	TRBV18	TRBJ2-7	-
CASYTQGTGNTIYF	TGTGCCAGCTACACACAGGGGACTGGAAACACCATATATTTT	few	TRBV28	TRBJ1-3	TRBD1
CASSQDGDRAEKLFF	TGCGCCAGCAGCCAAGATGGGGACAGGGCTGAAAAACTGTTTTTT	-	TRBV4-3	TRBJ1-4	TRBD1
CASSTWNTGELFF	TGTGCCAGCAGCACCTGGAACACCGGGGAGCTGTTTTTT	-	TRBV5-4	TRBJ2-2	-
CASSLVRRGAHGYTF	TGTGCCAGCAGCTTAGTCCGCAGGGGGGCACATGGCTACACCTTC	-	TRBV7-9	TRBJ1-2	TRBD1
CASSEKLASEQYF	TGTGCCAGCAGCGAAAAACTAGCATCCGAGCAGTACTTC	-	TRBV9	TRBJ2-7	-
CASSLRSYGYTF	TGTGCCAGTAGTCTCCGAAGTTATGGCTACACCTTC	-	TRBV19	TRBJ1-2	-
CASSFGPKGLLNTEAFF	TGCGCCAGCAGCTTTGGTCCCAAAGGGCTTCTGAACACTGAAGCTTTCTTT	-	TRBV5-1	TRBJ1-1	-
CASSESRTGLREKLFF	TGTGCCAGCAGTGAAAGCAGGACAGGGTTAAGAGAAAAACTGTTTTTT	-	TRBV2	TRBJ1-4	TRBD1